One TCR beta chain is described in this entry. Study processing details: Estimation of nucleated cell counts relied on the amplification of reference gene primers. This table comes from immunoSEQ multiplex PCR, and its TCRdb copy is limited to in-frame clones, with some not included. Clonal size and the V and J genes are those of that table, whereas D and trimming came from the DNA. Found here are 45,000 to 55,000 clones, about 90% of them singletons; the top ten hold about 3.4%. The entry originates in a study of blood T cell repertoires in COVID-19. Across the study: Acute and convalescent COVID-19 samples came from the United States, Italy and Spain.

The V end lost 4 bases, the J end lost 3 bases, and 13 bases lay between the germline ends. The CDR3 loop spans 14 amino acids. Germline values: CDR1 SGHRS, CDR2 YFSETQ. The rearrangement links TRBV5-1 to TRBJ1-1; possible D gene TRBD1, 5 bases. The sequencing input was peripheral blood. This TCR was recovered from a human donor in a cohort sampled during active COVID-19. The CDR3 spells CASSGEIGDTEAFF. CDR3 sequence (DNA): TGCGCCAGCAGCGGAGAGATAGGGGACACTGAAGCTTTCTTT. The entire variable domain, with the rest obtained from reference TRBV5-1 and TRBJ1-1, is as follows: KAGVTQTPRYLIKTRGQQVTLSCSPISGHRSVSWYQQTPGQGLQFLFEYFSETQRNKGNFPGRFSGRQFSNSRSEMNVSTLELGDSALYLCASSGEIGDTEAFFGQGTRLTVV.